Below are 21 T cell receptor beta chains sequenced from a single sample in a study of T cells in Graves' hyperthyroidism and ophthalmopathy. Using RNA transcripts as the source, TCR beta CDR3 regions were amplified. First-round RT-PCR with HTBI primers amplified the TCR CDR3 region. TCRdb passed the multiplex PCR reads through MiXCR, listing each CDR3 protein once. The top ten hold less than 8.5% of the sample, which has approximately 640,000 distinct CDR3 sequences, 45% seen once. The specimen sequenced was peripheral blood or thyroid tissue (not recorded which). The receptor set was obtained from an adult man with Graves' disease, either hyperthyroidism or ophthalmopathy (not recorded which).

This clonotype has at least ten counts. The rearrangement links TRBV10-2 to TRBJ2-6, with 11 bases fitting TRBD2. In germline, CDR1 is WSHSY, CDR2 SAAADI. J gave up 0 bases and V 9 bases, and 4 bases lay outside the gene matches. The CDR3 totals 16 residues. The CDR3 DNA reads TGCGCCAGGGGGACTAGCGGCATCTCTGGGGCCAACGTCCTGACTTTC. Its protein product is CARGTSGISGANVLTF.

This chain links TRBV19 with TRBJ1-5, with 7 bases identical to TRBD1. The V and J ends lost 3 bases and 1 base, in that order; junction bases with no gene match: 6. The CDR3 is 16 amino acids. Germline V gene sequence: CDR1 LNHDA, CDR2 SQIVND (reference sequence). The CDR3 spells CASSIQGQRSNQPQHF. For the CDR3, the DNA is TGTGCCAGTAGTATCCAGGGACAGCGAAGCAATCAGCCCCAGCATTTT.

The V gene is TRBV6-1, the J gene TRBJ1-2, with unresolved D. The CDR3 spans 14 residues. The germline V gene encodes CDR1 MNHNS and CDR2 SASEGT. V was pared by 3 bases and J by 5 bases, with 13 bases between. The CDR3 DNA follows: TGTGCCAGCAGTGATCGTGGATATGATTATGGCTACACCTTC. Translated: CASSDRGYDYGYTF.

V is TRBV29-1 and J is TRBJ2-7, with D possibly matching TRBD1 (5 bases). The germline V gene has CDR1 SQVTM and CDR2 ANQGSEA. This CDR3 is built from 15 residues. V was cut by 3 bases and J by 1 base, with 16 bases left in between. The CDR3 DNA reads TGCAGCGTTGACTTGGCTAGGGGCCCTTCCTACGAGCAGTACTTC. Translating gives CSVDLARGPSYEQYF.

This clonotype was recorded a few times. The chain combines TRBV2 with TRBJ1-1, with D uncertain. This CDR3 has 15 amino acids. Between the trimmed V and J ends, which lost 6 bases and 0 bases, there was a span of 14 bases. Germline CDR1 SNHLY, CDR2 FYNNEI. The CDR3 loop is CASRKGRALNTEAFF. The CDR3 bases are TGTGCCAGCAGAAAAGGACGGGCTTTGAACACTGAAGCTTTCTTT.

This clonotype was counted between two and nine times. The chain is built from TRBV20-1 and TRBJ1-1, with 10 bases that match TRBD1. Per germline, CDR1 DFQATT and CDR2 SNEGSKA (reference sequence). The CDR3 totals 15 residues. J lost 2 bases, V lost 3 bases, and 6 bases had no gene match. CDR3 in DNA: TGCAGTGCTAGTTTCGGGACAGGGGTTAACACTGAAGCTTTCTTT. Its protein is CSASFGTGVNTEAFF.

This clonotype showed up just a few times. This chain connects TRBV20-1 to TRBJ1-2; D is ambiguous. V lost 0 bases and J lost 8, with 13 bases in between. Per germline, CDR1 DFQATT and CDR2 SNEGSKA (reference sequence). The CDR3 covers 13 residues. For the CDR3, the DNA is TGCAGTGCTAGAGATGCTAGGTCCTGGGGCTACACCTTC. This gives the protein CSARDARSWGYTF.

This clonotype has just a few counts. J is TRBJ1-5 and V is TRBV7-2; 8 bases fit TRBD1. V shed 5 bases and J 1 base; nucleotides not matched to a gene: 4. Germline V gives CDR1 SGHTA, CDR2 FQGNSA. The CDR3 contains 15 residues. DNA of the CDR3: TGTGCCAGCAGCATCAGGGGGCCCAGCAATCAGCCCCAGCATTTT. Residues: CASSIRGPSNQPQHF.

This sequence joins TRBV6-1 and TRBJ2-5; 9 bases fit TRBD1. CDR1 and CDR2 from the germline V gene are MNHNS and SASEGT. This CDR3 comprises 15 residues. V trimming: 6 bases; J trimming: 1 base; junction bases outside the gene matches: 6. CDR3 protein: CASRKQGASQETQYF. CDR3 DNA sequence: TGTGCCAGCAGAAAACAGGGGGCAAGCCAAGAGACCCAGTACTTC.

This clonotype was counted a few times. The V and J genes are TRBV2 and TRBJ1-3, with D perhaps TRBD1 (5 bases). CDR3 length equals 15 residues. V was clipped by 4 bases and J by 1 base, with 11 bases between them. Looked up from germline, CDR1 is SNHLY and CDR2 is FYNNEI. CDR3 loop: CASSAGRFSGNTIYF. The CDR3 DNA reads TGTGCCAGCAGTGCGGGACGGTTTTCTGGAAACACCATATATTTT.

This chain uses TRBV2 with TRBJ2-5, with 7 bases aligning to TRBD1. This CDR3 is built from 14 residues. Per germline, CDR1 SNHLY and CDR2 FYNNEI. V was pared by 6 bases and J by 9 bases, with 13 bases of the junction left unmatched. The CDR3 bases are TGTGCCAGCAGCACACAGGGGCTGGTTCAGCCCCAGTACTTC. This encodes CASSTQGLVQPQYF.

Comments on this clonotype: A read error may produce the germline difference seen at one junction end. CDR3: CASSDRTGLNQPQHF. The CDR3 nucleotides are TGCGCCAGCAGCGACCGGACAGGGCTAAATCAGCCCCAGCATTTT. V usage is TRBV7-3 and J usage is TRBJ1-5, with 8 bases fitting TRBD1. Germline lookup yields CDR1 SGHTA and CDR2 FQGTGA. CDR3 size: 15 residues. Complete variable domain (other parts from reference TRBV7-3 and TRBJ1-5): GAGVSQTPSNKVTEKGKYVELRCDPISGHTALYWYRQSLGQGPEFLIYFQGTGAADDSGLPNDRFFAVRPEGSVSTLKIQRTERGDSAVYLCASSDRTGLNQPQHFGDGTRLSIL.

The chain is built from TRBV29-1 and TRBJ1-2, with TRBD1 matching over 8 bases. CDR1 is SQVTM, CDR2 ANQGSEA, per germline. This CDR3 has 12 residues. V lost 6 bases and J lost 6; bases outside the gene matches: 6. As DNA, the CDR3 is TGCAGCGTCCAGACAGGGGCAGATGGCTACACCTTC. As protein: CSVQTGADGYTF.

About this clonotype itself: Possible read error: a much larger clone is one base away. The chain combines TRBV29-1 with TRBJ2-7; a possible D gene is TRBD2 (6 bases). The CDR3 contains 13 residues. Germline lookup yields CDR1 SQVTM and CDR2 ANQGSEA. The ends were cut back, 8 bases at V and 2 bases at J, with 16 bases in the middle. CDR3 region: CSIVGGKAYEQYF. CDR3 DNA sequence: TGCAGCATTGTGGGCGGGAAGGCCTACGAGCAGTACTTC.

Only a few counts were recorded for this clonotype. The gene calls are TRBV7-9 and TRBJ2-7; TRBD2 aligns across 10 bases. With V trimmed by 4 bases and J by 2 bases, 2 bases remained unmatched. Per germline, CDR1 SEHNR and CDR2 FQNEAQ (reference sequence). This CDR3 region has 14 residues. CDR3 protein: CASSSGTSAYEQYF. In DNA form, the CDR3 reads TGTGCCAGCAGCTCTGGGACTAGCGCCTACGAGCAGTACTTC.

The chain joins TRBV6-5 to TRBJ1-1; 7 nucleotides agree with TRBD1. Germline V gene data show CDR1 as MNHEY and CDR2 as SVGAGI. The CDR3 is 13 residues long. With V trimmed by 5 bases and J by 7 bases, 7 bases remained unmatched. CDR3 nucleotide sequence: TGTGCCAGCAGTGAATCCAGGGGGTTTGAAGCTTTCTTT. As protein: CASSESRGFEAFF.

V gene TRBV20-1 combines with J gene TRBJ1-2; perhaps TRBD1 as D (5 bases). CDR1 is DFQATT and CDR2 is SNEGSKA in the germline V gene (reference sequence). This CDR3 region has 12 residues. Between the trimmed V and J ends, which lost 3 bases and 4 bases, there was a span of 9 bases. CDR3 region: CSASRAPYGYTF. The CDR3, as DNA: TGCAGTGCTAGCAGGGCCCCCTATGGCTACACCTTC.

This clonotype occurred many times. The V call is TRBV24-1, the J call TRBJ2-2; D may correspond to TRBD1 or TRBD2 (5 bases each). Germline lookup yields CDR1 KGHDR and CDR2 SFDVKD. V shed 4 bases and J shed 2 bases, with 13 bases lying between them. The CDR3 extends over 16 amino acids. CDR3 loop: CATSETGTGNTGELFF. In DNA form, the CDR3 reads TGTGCCACCAGTGAGACGGGGACGGGCAACACCGGGGAGCTGTTTTTT.

This clonotype was detected ten times or more. This chain uses TRBV20-1 with TRBJ1-1; possible D gene TRBD1, 5 bases. The CDR3 is 12 amino acids. The germline V gene has CDR1 DFQATT and CDR2 SNEGSKA (reference sequence). Trimming took off 8 bases at V and 10 bases at J, with 20 bases between the two ends. The CDR3 loop is CSSHRRRERAFF. The CDR3 region has the DNA TGCAGTTCTCACAGGCGACGGGAACGAGCTTTCTTT.

Concerning this clonotype: Relative to the germline gene, one junction end is altered; a read error may explain this. The genes are TRBV7-9 and TRBJ1-3; D uncertain. This CDR3 region has 14 residues. Germline values: CDR1 SEHNR, CDR2 FQNEAQ (reference sequence). The CDR3 nucleotides read TGTGCCAGCAGCTTAACCGGCGCTGGAAACACCGTATATTTT. Its protein product is CASSLTGAGNTVYF.

This clonotype has a handful of counts. V is TRBV7-9 and J is TRBJ2-7; TRBD2 aligns across 8 bases. CDR3 length: 15 amino acids. Per germline, CDR1 SEHNR and CDR2 FQNEAQ (reference sequence). V lost 3 bases and J lost 6; bases outside the gene matches: 10. The CDR3 protein is CASSFGREGRGEQYF. Here the CDR3 DNA reads TGTGCCAGCAGCTTTGGACGGGAGGGCCGGGGCGAGCAGTACTTC.